One and the same sample provided the 16 T cell receptor beta chains below, sequenced in a study of cytomegalovirus exposure and HLA in healthy donors. Use of 60 Vbeta and 13 Jbeta primers characterized the PCR. Clones were read by immunoSEQ multiplex PCR, and TCRdb kept only the in-frame ones, dropping some. The profile covers 150,000 to 180,000 clones, with around 80% appearing a single time and around 5.6% taken by the ten largest. The sample comprised PBMCs. These receptors were taken from a woman aged 40 to 50 in good health and CMV-seropositive.

This clone has just a few counts. The rearrangement links TRBV5-3 to TRBJ2-7; 10 bases are shared with TRBD2. TRBV5-3 is noted as an ORF with a role that remains uncertain. CDR3 size: 15 residues. After removal of 1 base from V and 6 bases from J, the junction contained 7 bases not matched to a gene. In DNA form, the CDR3 reads TGTGCCAGAAGCTTGTTGCCAGCGGGAGGGCTCGAGCAGTACTTC. This sequence encodes CARSLLPAGGLEQYF.

This chain uses TRBV6-1 with TRBJ1-2; 9 nucleotides agree with TRBD1. The CDR3 runs to 15 residues. The germline gives CDR1 MNHNS, CDR2 SASEGT. With V trimmed by 6 bases and J by 7 bases, 12 bases remained unmatched. For the CDR3, the DNA is TGTGCCAGCAGGGGGGACAGGGCAGATGGTGGTGGCTACACCTTC. Protein product: CASRGDRADGGGYTF.

The chain joins TRBV2 to TRBJ2-2; 12 bases fit TRBD2. V lost 6 bases to trimming and J lost 3 bases; unmatched junction nucleotides: 2. This CDR3 has 15 amino acids. Germline V gives CDR1 SNHLY, CDR2 FYNNEI. The chain's CDR3 is CASRRLAGDTGELFF. The DNA of the CDR3 is TGTGCCAGCAGGCGACTAGCGGGGGACACCGGGGAGCTGTTTTTT.

This clone showed up many times. The V gene is TRBV5-6, the J gene TRBJ2-1; tentative D call: TRBD1 (5 bases). From germline, CDR1 is SGHDT and CDR2 YYEEEE. The V gene lost 5 bases and the J gene lost 12 bases, with 24 bases spanning the gap. This CDR3 has 15 amino acids. The CDR3 DNA is TGTGCCAGCAGGCTAGGGGCTGCTTTGTCTCCCTGGCAGTTCTTC. It codes for CASRLGAALSPWQFF.

This clone was found once. The J gene is TRBJ1-2, the V gene TRBV5-1; TRBD1 aligns across 9 bases. CDR1 and CDR2 (germline): SGHRS, YFSETQ. J was trimmed by 2 bases and V by 0 bases; bases with no gene match: 5. The CDR3 is 16 amino acids. The CDR3 protein is CASSLELGTGNYGYTF. The CDR3 DNA reads as TGCGCCAGCAGCTTGGAATTGGGGACAGGGAACTATGGCTACACCTTC.

The chain joins TRBV4-2 to TRBJ2-7; D uncertain. Germline V gene data show CDR1 as LGHNA and CDR2 as YNFKEQ. This CDR3 contains 13 residues. Deletions cut 6 bases from V and 5 bases from J, with 14 bases between. Written as DNA, the CDR3 is TGTGCCAGCAGTCGCCTGGCATCCAACGAGCAGTACTTC. Its protein product is CASSRLASNEQYF.

The chain has TRBV7-9 and TRBJ2-3; 10 positions match TRBD1. This CDR3 is built from 15 residues. Germline values: CDR1 SEHNR, CDR2 FQNEAQ (reference sequence). V was pared by 6 bases and J by 4 bases, with 7 bases of the junction left unmatched. CDR3: CASRLTTGGADTQYF. The DNA for the CDR3 is TGTGCCAGCAGACTGACGACAGGGGGCGCAGATACGCAGTATTTT.

The gene calls are TRBV5-1 and TRBJ2-2; 12 nucleotides match TRBD2. Trimming at V came to 0 bases and at J to 0 bases, leaving 6 bases not matched to a gene. Germline lookup yields CDR1 SGHRS and CDR2 YFSETQ. The CDR3 runs 19 residues. CDR3 protein: CASSLVTSGRYPNTGELFF. The DNA of the CDR3 is TGCGCCAGCAGCTTGGTCACTAGCGGGAGGTATCCGAACACCGGGGAGCTGTTTTTT.

V gene TRBV27 combines with J gene TRBJ2-7; 9 nucleotides line up with TRBD1. Trimming at V came to 2 bases and at J to 2 bases, leaving 4 bases not matched to a gene. Germline V gene sequence: CDR1 MNHEY, CDR2 SMNVEV (reference sequence). The CDR3 consists of 15 residues. The chain's CDR3 is CASSLGTGLTYEQYF. CDR3 bases: TGTGCCAGCAGTTTAGGGACAGGGCTTACCTACGAGCAGTACTTC.

This chain joins TRBV4-1 and TRBJ1-5; 8 positions agree with TRBD1. The CDR3 runs 15 residues. CDR1 is MGHRA, CDR2 YSYEKL, per germline. The ends lost 5 bases at V and 9 bases at J; junction bases unmatched: 12. The CDR3 region has the DNA TGCGCCAGCAGCGAAGGGGACAGGCCCGGGGGGCCCCAGCATTTT. Its protein is CASSEGDRPGGPQHF.

The J gene is TRBJ2-3, the V gene TRBV28; the D gene is possibly TRBD2 (6 bases). The CDR3 has 15 amino acids. CDR1 and CDR2 (germline): MDHEN, SYDVKM. V shed 3 bases and J shed 2 bases, with 12 bases lying between them. CDR3 residues: CASSFQGLPTDTQYF. DNA of the CDR3: TGTGCCAGCAGTTTCCAGGGACTCCCCACAGATACGCAGTATTTT.

The rearrangement uses TRBV19 and TRBJ1-3; no definite D call. V lost 6 bases and J 2 bases, leaving 11 bases between the germline ends. Germline assignment: CDR1 LNHDA and CDR2 SQIVND (reference sequence). CDR3 length: 14 residues. The CDR3 sequence is CASSFGEPGNTIYF. The CDR3 DNA reads TGTGCCAGTAGCTTCGGGGAGCCTGGAAACACCATATATTTT. Full variable domain (outside the CDR3, taken from reference TRBV19 and TRBJ1-3): DGGITQSPKYLFRKEGQNVTLSCEQNLNHDAMYWYRQDPGQGLRLIYYSQIVNDFQKGDIAEGYSVSREKKESFPLTVTSAQKNPTAFYLCASSFGEPGNTIYFGEGSWLTVV.

The CDR3 DNA follows: TGTGCCAGCAGTTCCCTTCTAGCGGGCACAGATACGCAGTATTTT. Its protein product is CASSSLLAGTDTQYF. The chain recombines TRBV27 with TRBJ2-3; 7 positions match TRBD2. Per the germline V gene, CDR1 is MNHEY and CDR2 is SMNVEV (reference sequence). This CDR3 has 15 residues. V gave up 4 bases and J gave up 1 base; unmatched junction bases: 5.

This chain connects TRBV4-1 to TRBJ2-7; 7 positions match TRBD2. The CDR3 runs to 15 residues. J was trimmed by 4 bases and V by 5 bases; bases with no gene match: 11. Germline CDR1 reads MGHRA; CDR2 reads YSYEKL. CDR3 DNA: TGCGCCAGCAGCAGCGGGGAGGTCCCCTCGTACGAGCAGTACTTC. Protein: CASSSGEVPSYEQYF.

The V call is TRBV4-1, the J call TRBJ2-5, with 10 bases fitting TRBD2. The V gene end was trimmed by 1 base and the J gene end by 3 bases; junction bases not matched to a gene: 14. This CDR3 has 19 residues. CDR1 is MGHRA and CDR2 is YSYEKL in the germline V gene. CDR3 protein: CASSQVPSGSIVGKETQYF. The CDR3, as DNA: TGCGCCAGCAGCCAAGTCCCTAGCGGGAGTATAGTCGGGAAAGAGACCCAGTACTTC.

This sequence joins TRBV9 and TRBJ1-1, with D hard to call. The CDR3 has 13 residues. The V end was cut by 5 bases, the J end by 2 bases, with 10 bases between. CDR1 SGDLS and CDR2 YYNGEE come from the germline V gene. The DNA of the CDR3 is TGTGCCAGCAGTTCCGGACTTAACACTGAAGCTTTCTTT. This encodes CASSSGLNTEAFF.